This T cell receptor beta chain was documented in a study of blood T cell repertoires in COVID-19. Participants spanned ages about 18 to 100 years and resided in some 22 US areas. Per the authors' pipeline: Counts of nucleated cells, estimated from reference gene primer amplification, were obtained. Sequencing was performed with immunoSEQ multiplex PCR; in TCRdb, only in-frame clones are kept and a portion is missing. V, J and clone size were drawn from that table, and D and trimming were deduced from the DNA. This table has about 260,000 clones, 88% appearing once. The CDR3 length is 14 residues. Trimming took 6 bases from V and 6 from J, leaving 17 bases between them. Germline CDR1 ENHRY, CDR2 SYGVKD.

This TCR derives from a woman aged 40 to 50 with acute COVID-19. V is TRBV10-3 and J is TRBJ1-1, with D uncertain. The sequencing input was PBMCs or T cells enriched from blood (not recorded which). CDR3 DNA sequence: TGTGCCATCAGCCCCCACACAGAATCCGCTGAAGCTTTCTTT. Amino acids: CAISPHTESAEAFF.